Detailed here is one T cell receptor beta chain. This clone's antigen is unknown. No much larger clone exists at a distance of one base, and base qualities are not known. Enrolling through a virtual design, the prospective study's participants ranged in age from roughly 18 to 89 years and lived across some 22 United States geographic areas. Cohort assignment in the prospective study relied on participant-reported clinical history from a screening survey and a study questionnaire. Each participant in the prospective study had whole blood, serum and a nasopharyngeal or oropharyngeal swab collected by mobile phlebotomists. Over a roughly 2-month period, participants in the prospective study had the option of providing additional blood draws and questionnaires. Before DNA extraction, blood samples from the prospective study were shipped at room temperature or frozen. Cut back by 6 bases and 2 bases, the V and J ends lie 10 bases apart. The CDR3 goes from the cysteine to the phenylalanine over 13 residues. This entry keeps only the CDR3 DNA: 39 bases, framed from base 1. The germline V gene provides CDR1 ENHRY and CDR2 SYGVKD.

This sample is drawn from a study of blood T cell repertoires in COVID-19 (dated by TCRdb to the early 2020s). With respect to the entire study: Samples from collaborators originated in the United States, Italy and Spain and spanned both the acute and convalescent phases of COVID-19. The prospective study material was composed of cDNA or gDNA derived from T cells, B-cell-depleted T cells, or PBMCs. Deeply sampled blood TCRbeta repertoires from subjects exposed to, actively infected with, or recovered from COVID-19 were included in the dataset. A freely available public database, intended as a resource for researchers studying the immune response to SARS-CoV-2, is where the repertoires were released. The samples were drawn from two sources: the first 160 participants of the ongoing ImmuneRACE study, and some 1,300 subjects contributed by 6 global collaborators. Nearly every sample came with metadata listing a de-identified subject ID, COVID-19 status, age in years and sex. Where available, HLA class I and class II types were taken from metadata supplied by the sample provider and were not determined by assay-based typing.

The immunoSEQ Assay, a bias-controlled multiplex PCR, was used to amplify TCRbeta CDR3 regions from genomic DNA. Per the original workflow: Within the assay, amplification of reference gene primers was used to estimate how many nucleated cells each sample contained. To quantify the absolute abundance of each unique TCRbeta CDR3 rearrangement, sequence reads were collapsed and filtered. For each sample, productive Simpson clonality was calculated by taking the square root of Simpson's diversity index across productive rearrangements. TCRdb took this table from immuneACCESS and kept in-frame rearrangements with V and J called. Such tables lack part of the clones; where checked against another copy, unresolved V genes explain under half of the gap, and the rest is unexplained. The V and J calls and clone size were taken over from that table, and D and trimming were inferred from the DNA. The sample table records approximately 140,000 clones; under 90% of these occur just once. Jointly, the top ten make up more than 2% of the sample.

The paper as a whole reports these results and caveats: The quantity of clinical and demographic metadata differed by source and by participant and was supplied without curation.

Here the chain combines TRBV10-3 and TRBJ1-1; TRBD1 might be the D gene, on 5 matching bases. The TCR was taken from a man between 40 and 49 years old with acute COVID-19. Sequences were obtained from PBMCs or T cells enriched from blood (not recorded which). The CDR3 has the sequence CAISVTENTEAFF. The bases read TGTGCCATCAGCGTGACAGAAAACACTGAAGCTTTCTTT.